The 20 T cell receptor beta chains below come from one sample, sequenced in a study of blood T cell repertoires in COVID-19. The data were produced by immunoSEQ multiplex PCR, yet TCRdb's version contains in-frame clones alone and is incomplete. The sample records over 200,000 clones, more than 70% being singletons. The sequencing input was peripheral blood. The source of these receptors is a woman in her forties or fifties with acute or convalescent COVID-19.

CDR3 sequence reads: CASSVGLGDREAGELFF. Here the CDR3 DNA reads TGTGCCAGCAGCGTAGGCCTTGGTGATCGAGAGGCCGGGGAGCTGTTTTTT. V gene TRBV9 combines with J gene TRBJ2-2, with D uncertain. Germline values: CDR1 SGDLS, CDR2 YYNGEE. This CDR3 region has 17 residues. V lost 0 bases to trimming and J lost 6 bases, with 18 bases between them.

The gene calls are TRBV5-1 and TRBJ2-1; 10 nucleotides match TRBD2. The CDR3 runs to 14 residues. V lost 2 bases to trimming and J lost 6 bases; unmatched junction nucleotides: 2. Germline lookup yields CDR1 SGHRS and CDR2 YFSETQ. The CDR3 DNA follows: TGCGCCAGCAGCTTTGGACTAGCGGCCAATGAGCAGTTCTTC. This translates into CASSFGLAANEQFF. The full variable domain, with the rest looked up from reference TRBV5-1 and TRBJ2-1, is KAGVTQTPRYLIKTRGQQVTLSCSPISGHRSVSWYQQTPGQGLQFLFEYFSETQRNKGNFPGRFSGRQFSNSRSEMNVSTLELGDSALYLCASSFGLAANEQFFGPGTRLTVL.

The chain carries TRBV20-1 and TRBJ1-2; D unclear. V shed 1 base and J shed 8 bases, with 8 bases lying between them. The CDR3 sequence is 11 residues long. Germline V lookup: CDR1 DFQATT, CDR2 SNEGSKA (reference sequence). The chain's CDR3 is CSARVLVGYTF. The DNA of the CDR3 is TGCAGTGCTAGAGTACTAGTAGGCTACACCTTC.

As DNA, the CDR3 is TGCGCCAGCAGTGTAGGCTCCGGGACTAGCGGAGACCAAGAGACCCAGTACTTC. This codes for CASSVGSGTSGDQETQYF. The chain couples TRBV10-1 to TRBJ2-5; 11 bases line up with TRBD2. The V and J ends lost 4 bases and 0 bases, in that order; junction bases with no gene match: 10. Germline V gene lookup returns CDR1 WNHNN and CDR2 SYGVQD (reference sequence). The CDR3 consists of 18 residues.

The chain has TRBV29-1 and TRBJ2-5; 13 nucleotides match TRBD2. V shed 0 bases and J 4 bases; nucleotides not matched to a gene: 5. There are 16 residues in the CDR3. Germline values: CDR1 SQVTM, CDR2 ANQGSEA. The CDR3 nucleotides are TGCAGCGTTGAAGATAGCGGACTAGCGGGAGCAGAGACCCAGTACTTC. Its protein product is CSVEDSGLAGAETQYF.

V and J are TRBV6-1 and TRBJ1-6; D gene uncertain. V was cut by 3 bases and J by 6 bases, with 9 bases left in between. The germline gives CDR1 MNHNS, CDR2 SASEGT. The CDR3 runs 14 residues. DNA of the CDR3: TGTGCCAGCAGTGAGATCGTCAGTAATTCACCCCTCCACTTT. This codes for CASSEIVSNSPLHF.

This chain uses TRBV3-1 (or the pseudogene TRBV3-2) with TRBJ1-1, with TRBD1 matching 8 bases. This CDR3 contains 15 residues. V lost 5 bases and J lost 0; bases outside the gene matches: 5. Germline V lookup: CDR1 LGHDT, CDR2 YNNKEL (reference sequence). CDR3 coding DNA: TGTGCCAGCAGCTTCCGACAGGGGTTGAACACTGAAGCTTTCTTT. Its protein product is CASSFRQGLNTEAFF.

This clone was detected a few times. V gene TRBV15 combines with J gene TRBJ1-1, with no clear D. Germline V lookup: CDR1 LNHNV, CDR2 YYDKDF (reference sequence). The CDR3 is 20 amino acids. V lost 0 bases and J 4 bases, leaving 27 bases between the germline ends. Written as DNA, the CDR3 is TGTGCCACCAGCAGAGATCCCCGGCAAGCCGGGGTGCGTCGTAGCACTGAAGCTTTCTTT. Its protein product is CATSRDPRQAGVRRSTEAFF.

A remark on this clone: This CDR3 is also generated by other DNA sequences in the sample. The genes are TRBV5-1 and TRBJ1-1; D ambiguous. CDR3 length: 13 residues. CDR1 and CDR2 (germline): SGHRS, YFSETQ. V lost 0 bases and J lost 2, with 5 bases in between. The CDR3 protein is CASSLDTNTEAFF. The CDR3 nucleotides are TGCGCCAGCAGCTTGGACACCAACACTGAAGCTTTCTTT.

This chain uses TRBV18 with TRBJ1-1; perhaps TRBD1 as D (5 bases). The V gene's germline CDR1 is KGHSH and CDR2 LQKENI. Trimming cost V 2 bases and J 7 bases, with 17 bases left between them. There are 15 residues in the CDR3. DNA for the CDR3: TGTGCCAGCTCACCAGATCCTGGTCCGGGGGGTGAAGCTTTCTTT. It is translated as CASSPDPGPGGEAFF.

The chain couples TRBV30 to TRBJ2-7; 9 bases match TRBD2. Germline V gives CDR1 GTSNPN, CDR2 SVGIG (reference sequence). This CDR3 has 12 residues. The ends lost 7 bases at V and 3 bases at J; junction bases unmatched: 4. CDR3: CAYQREDYEQYF. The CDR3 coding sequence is TGTGCCTATCAGCGGGAGGACTACGAGCAGTACTTC. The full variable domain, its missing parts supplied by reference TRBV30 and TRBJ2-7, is SQTIHQWPATLVQPVGSPLSLECTVEGTSNPNLYWYRQAAGRGLQLLFYSVGIGQISSEVPQNLSASRPQDRQFILSSKKLLLSDSGFYLCAYQREDYEQYFGPGTRLTVT.

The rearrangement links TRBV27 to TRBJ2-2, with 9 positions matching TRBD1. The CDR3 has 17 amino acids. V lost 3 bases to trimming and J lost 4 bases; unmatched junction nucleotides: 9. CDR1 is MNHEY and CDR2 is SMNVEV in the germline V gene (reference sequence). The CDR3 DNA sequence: TGTGCCAGCAGTTTGATCACCGGGACAGGGCTCACCGGGGAGCTGTTTTTT. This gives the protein CASSLITGTGLTGELFF.

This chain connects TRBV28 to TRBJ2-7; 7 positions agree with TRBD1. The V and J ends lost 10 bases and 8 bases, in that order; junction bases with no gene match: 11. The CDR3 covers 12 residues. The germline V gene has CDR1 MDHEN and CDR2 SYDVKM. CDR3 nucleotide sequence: TGTGCCACCAGACAGGGCGAGGGTAAGCAGTACTTC. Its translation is CATRQGEGKQYF.

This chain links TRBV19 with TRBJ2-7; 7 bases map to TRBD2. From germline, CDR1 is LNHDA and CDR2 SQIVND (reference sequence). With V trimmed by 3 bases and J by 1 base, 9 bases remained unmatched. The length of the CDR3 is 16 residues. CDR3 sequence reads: CASSISFREVSYEQYF. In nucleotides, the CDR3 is TGTGCCAGTAGTATCTCTTTCCGGGAGGTGTCCTACGAGCAGTACTTC.

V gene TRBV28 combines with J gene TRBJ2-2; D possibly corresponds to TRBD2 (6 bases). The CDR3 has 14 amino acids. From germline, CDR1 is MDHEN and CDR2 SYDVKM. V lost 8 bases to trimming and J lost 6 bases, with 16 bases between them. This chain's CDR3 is CASLEEGSSGELFF. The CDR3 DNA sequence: TGTGCCAGCCTGGAGGAGGGAAGCTCCGGGGAGCTGTTTTTT.

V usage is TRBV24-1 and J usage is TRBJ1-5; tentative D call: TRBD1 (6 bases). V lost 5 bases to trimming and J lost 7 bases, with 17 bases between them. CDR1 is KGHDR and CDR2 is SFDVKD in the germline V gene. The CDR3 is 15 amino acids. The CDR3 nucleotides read TGTGCCACCAGTGGGGGAACAGGGCCGGGGCAGCCCCAGCATTTT. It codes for CATSGGTGPGQPQHF.

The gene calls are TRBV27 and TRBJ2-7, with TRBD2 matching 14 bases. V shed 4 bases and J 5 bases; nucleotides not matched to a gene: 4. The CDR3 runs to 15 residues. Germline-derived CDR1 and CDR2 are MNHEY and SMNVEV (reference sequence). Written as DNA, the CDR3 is TGTGCCAGCAGTTGGGGACTAGCGGGAGTTCACGAGCAGTACTTC. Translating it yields CASSWGLAGVHEQYF.

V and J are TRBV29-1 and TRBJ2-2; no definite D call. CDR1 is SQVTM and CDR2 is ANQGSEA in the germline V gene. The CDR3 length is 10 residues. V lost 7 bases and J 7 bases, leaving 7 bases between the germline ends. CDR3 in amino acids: CSASLGELFF. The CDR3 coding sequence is TGCAGCGCGTCACTCGGGGAGCTGTTTTTT.

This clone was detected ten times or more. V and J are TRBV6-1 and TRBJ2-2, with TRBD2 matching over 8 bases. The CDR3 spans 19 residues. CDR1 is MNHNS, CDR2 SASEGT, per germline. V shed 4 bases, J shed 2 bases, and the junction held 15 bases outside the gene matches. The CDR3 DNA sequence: TGTGCCAGCAGTGGTGGCGGGAGGAACCGGGTTATCAACACCGGGGAGCTGTTTTTT. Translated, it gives CASSGGGRNRVINTGELFF.

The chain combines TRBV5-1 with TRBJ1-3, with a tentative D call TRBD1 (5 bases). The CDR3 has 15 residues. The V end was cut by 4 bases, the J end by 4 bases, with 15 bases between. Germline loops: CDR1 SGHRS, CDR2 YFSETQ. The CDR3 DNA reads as TGCGCCAGCAGCAGGGACTTTGGGGGAGGAAACACCATATATTTT. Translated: CASSRDFGGGNTIYF.